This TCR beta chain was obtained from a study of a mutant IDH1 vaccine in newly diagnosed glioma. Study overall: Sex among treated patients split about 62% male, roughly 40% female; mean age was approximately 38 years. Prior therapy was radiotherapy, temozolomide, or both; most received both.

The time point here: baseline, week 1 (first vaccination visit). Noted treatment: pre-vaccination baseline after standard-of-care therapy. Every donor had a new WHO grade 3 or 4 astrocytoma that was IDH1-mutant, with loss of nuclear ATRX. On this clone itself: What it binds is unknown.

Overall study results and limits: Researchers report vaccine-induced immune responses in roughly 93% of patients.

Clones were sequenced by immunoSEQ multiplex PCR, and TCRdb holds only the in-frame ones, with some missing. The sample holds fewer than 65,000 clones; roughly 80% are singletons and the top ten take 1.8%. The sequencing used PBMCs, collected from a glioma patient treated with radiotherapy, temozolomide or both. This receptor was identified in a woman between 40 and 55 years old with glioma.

The CDR3 nucleotides read TGCAGCGTACAGGGGGCGATGAACTATGGCTACACCTTC. Translated, it gives CSVQGAMNYGYTF. The V gene is TRBV29-1, the J gene TRBJ1-2; 9 nucleotides match TRBD1. After removal of 6 bases from V and 2 bases from J, the junction contained 4 bases not matched to a gene. The germline V gene has CDR1 SQVTM and CDR2 ANQGSEA. CDR3 length: 13 residues.